Following are 9 T cell receptor beta chains from one sample sequenced in a study of blood T cells in healthy people across ages. A second about 7 to 11 cycle PCR used barcoded and J-beta primers. TCRdb re-analysed the 5' RACE reads in MiXCR, keeping a single row per CDR3 protein. The table records roughly 720,000 distinct CDR3 sequences, roughly 53% of them present only once. The material sequenced was blood. The source is an elderly man in good health.

The chain has TRBV7-9 and TRBJ2-6; weak D call: TRBD1 (5 bases). CDR1 is SEHNR, CDR2 FQNEAQ, per germline (reference sequence). V was clipped by 1 base and J by 2 bases, with 9 bases between them. The CDR3 covers 16 residues. The chain's CDR3 is CASSLGPRAGANVLTF. CDR3 nucleotides: TGTGCCAGCAGCTTAGGGCCCAGGGCTGGGGCCAACGTCCTGACTTTC.

This clonotype was recorded once. The V gene is TRBV20-1, the J gene TRBJ2-7; 8 positions agree with TRBD1. TRBJ2-4 explains the end of the DNA better; the J call may be wrong. Germline V CDR1 and CDR2: DFQATT, SNEGSKA (reference sequence). There are 12 residues in the CDR3. CDR3 coding DNA: TGCAGTGCTCGGGACAGGCTGAACATTCAGTACTTC. It translates to CSARDRLNIQYF.

The chain couples TRBV2 to TRBJ2-2; TRBD2 agrees at 11 bases. CDR1 is SNHLY and CDR2 is FYNNEI in the germline V gene. The CDR3 consists of 15 residues. J gave up 3 bases and V 7 bases, and 4 bases lay outside the gene matches. The CDR3 sequence is CASTLAGGYTGELFF. The DNA for the CDR3 is TGTGCCAGCACCTTAGCGGGAGGGTACACCGGGGAGCTGTTTTTT.

The V gene is TRBV6-1, the J gene TRBJ2-3; a weak D match, TRBD2 (6 bases). V was shortened by 3 bases and J by 0 bases, with 7 bases between the two germline ends. The CDR3 runs 14 residues. CDR1 and CDR2 (germline): MNHNS, SASEGT. The CDR3 nucleotides read TGTGCCAGCAGTGACGGGGGTAGCACAGATACGCAGTATTTT. Residues: CASSDGGSTDTQYF.

The chain joins TRBV4-1 to TRBJ1-1; D might be TRBD1 (5 bases). With 1 base removed from V and 10 bases from J, the gap between germline ends came to 19 bases. From germline, CDR1 is MGHRA and CDR2 YSYEKL. The CDR3 runs to 15 residues. In nucleotides, the CDR3 is TGCGCCAGCAGCCAAGGACTGGAGAGGGGCGAGGGAGCTTTCTTT. This encodes CASSQGLERGEGAFF.

This clonotype has just a few counts. V gene TRBV28 combines with J gene TRBJ2-7; D perhaps matches TRBD2 (6 bases). Germline assignment: CDR1 MDHEN and CDR2 SYDVKM. This CDR3 is 15 amino acids long. V was cut by 6 bases and J by 7 bases, with 22 bases left in between. In DNA, the CDR3 is TGTGCCAGCAGGGGGACTCCACAAATTATCGGGGAGCAGTACTTC. Translated: CASRGTPQIIGEQYF.

The gene calls are TRBV11-2 and TRBJ2-1; 7 bases agree with TRBD1. The CDR3 extends over 16 amino acids. V shed 4 bases and J 8 bases; nucleotides not matched to a gene: 14. Germline-derived CDR1 and CDR2 are SGHAT and FQNNGV. The CDR3 sequence: CASSYPRDSLSYEQFF. The CDR3 bases are TGTGCCAGCAGCTACCCTCGGGACAGTTTATCGTATGAGCAGTTCTTC. Full variable domain (outside the CDR3, taken from reference TRBV11-2 and TRBJ2-1): EAGVAQSPRYKIIEKRQSVAFWCNPISGHATLYWYQQILGQGPKLLIQFQNNGVVDDSQLPKDRFSAERLKGVDSTLKIQPAKLEDSAVYLCASSYPRDSLSYEQFFGPGTRLTVL.

This clonotype was observed a handful of times. This chain uses TRBV29-1 with TRBJ2-1; D perhaps matches TRBD2 (8 bases). V gave up 8 bases and J gave up 11 bases, with 22 bases separating them. CDR1 is SQVTM and CDR2 is ANQGSEA in the germline V gene. The CDR3 is 13 amino acids. CDR3 sequence: CSLDAGGQMKQFF. CDR3 DNA sequence: TGCAGCCTCGATGCGGGGGGACAGATGAAGCAGTTCTTC.

This chain uses TRBV2 with TRBJ1-5; D remains ambiguous. Trimming shortened V by 4 bases and J by 7 bases, and 11 bases separated the two germline ends. Germline-derived CDR1 and CDR2 are SNHLY and FYNNEI. The CDR3 length is 13 residues. The DNA of the CDR3 is TGTGCCAGCAGTGGGCTACTGGTACAGCCCCAGCATTTT. Encoded protein: CASSGLLVQPQHF.